This T cell receptor beta chain was identified in a study of cytomegalovirus exposure and HLA in healthy donors. Whole-study findings and limits: Altogether, 150 to 200 TCR beta chains were recorded as cytomegalovirus-associated. According to reports, the classifier identified cytomegalovirus status with high specificity and sensitivity.

With 60 Vbeta and 13 Jbeta primers, the PCR was carried out. Clones were sequenced by immunoSEQ multiplex PCR, and TCRdb holds only the in-frame ones, with some missing. The profile shows over 150,000 clones, about four fifths of them singletons. Per germline, CDR1 ENHRY and CDR2 SYGVKD. There are 12 residues in the CDR3. Trimming left V 10 bases short and J 4 bases short, with 13 bases between. Notes on this clone: The antigen remains unidentified.

The TCR sequence derives from a girl aged 10-17 years in good health and CMV-seropositive. The chain employs TRBV10-3 and TRBJ2-5, with D tentatively TRBD1 (5 bases). Sequenced material: PBMCs. The CDR3 spells CATQAGRETQYF. The CDR3 nucleotides read TGTGCCACACAGGCAGGGCGAGAGACCCAGTACTTC.